This T cell receptor (beta chain) was sequenced for a study of cytomegalovirus exposure and HLA in healthy donors. General study points: The listing of some 170 TCR beta chains classed them as cytomegalovirus-associated. Many donors carried some public TCRs, although rarity characterized most TCR sequences. Both high specificity and high sensitivity reportedly marked the classifier's diagnosis of cytomegalovirus status.

The assay was immunoSEQ multiplex PCR, and TCRdb's table has in-frame clones only and misses some. The table has approximately 200,000 clones, approximately 82% seen once. Looked up from germline, CDR1 is SGHNT and CDR2 is YYREEE (reference sequence). After removal of 4 bases from V and 6 bases from J, the junction contained 8 bases not matched to a gene. The CDR3 contains 14 residues. This clone came up once. The antigen remains undetermined. The V call is TRBV5-4, the J call TRBJ1-2, with 8 bases identical to TRBD1. Material for sequencing was PBMCs. The origin of this receptor is a woman under 40 in good health and CMV-seropositive. Written as DNA, the CDR3 is TGTGCCAGCAGCCTGGGACAGGAATATCATGGCTACACCTTC. Translated, it gives CASSLGQEYHGYTF.